The rows below give T cell receptor beta chains drawn from one sample of a study of blood T cell repertoires in COVID-19. The table came from immunoSEQ multiplex PCR; TCRdb's copy has only in-frame clones and leaves some out. The table includes about half a million clones, around nine tenths detected once. The sample consisted of PBMCs or T cells enriched from blood (not recorded which). Every receptor here comes from a woman aged 55-70 years who had recovered from COVID-19. The CDR3 runs from the conserved cysteine through the conserved F or W. Each record gives: J gene, V gene, clone size, D gene, CDR3 protein, CDR3 DNA. A D gene is named only where the DNA matches it firmly. Clone size is shown for a subset of rows, as once, few, many or a class of expanded clone.

J: TRBJ2-2
V: TRBV7-2
size: NA
D: NA
CDR3: CASSPQSGRNTGELFF
DNA: TGTGCCAGCAGCCCCCAGAGTGGGAGGAACACCGGGGAGCTGTTTTTT

J: TRBJ2-7
V: TRBV5-4
size: NA
D: TRBD1
CDR3: CASSSGTGAYEQYF
DNA: TGTGCCAGCAGCTCCGGGACAGGGGCCTACGAGCAGTACTTC

J: TRBJ1-5
V: TRBV5-1
size: NA
D: NA
CDR3: CASSLGGGSNQPQHF
DNA: TGCGCCAGCAGCTTAGGAGGTGGGAGCAATCAGCCCCAGCATTTT

J: TRBJ1-5
V: TRBV9
size: NA
D: NA
CDR3: CASSVGHETNQPQHF
DNA: TGTGCCAGCAGCGTAGGACACGAAACTAATCAGCCCCAGCATTTT

J: TRBJ1-1
V: TRBV2
size: NA
D: NA
CDR3: CASTYNPGTEAFF
DNA: TGTGCCAGCACTTACAACCCCGGGACTGAAGCTTTCTTT

J: TRBJ2-7
V: TRBV2
size: NA
D: NA
CDR3: CASSEISRAQFYEQYF
DNA: TGTGCCAGCAGTGAGATCAGCAGGGCTCAATTCTACGAGCAGTACTTC

J: TRBJ2-1
V: TRBV9
size: NA
D: NA
CDR3: CASSVGLGGQANEQFF
DNA: TGTGCCAGCAGCGTCGGCCTCGGGGGGCAAGCCAATGAGCAGTTCTTC

J: TRBJ2-1
V: TRBV5-1
size: once
D: TRBD2
CDR3: CASSGGLAGYNEQFF
DNA: TGCGCCAGCAGCGGGGGACTAGCGGGCTACAATGAGCAGTTCTTC

J: TRBJ2-5
V: TRBV14
size: NA
D: NA
CDR3: CASSRTAYQETQYF
DNA: TGTGCCAGCAGCCGGACAGCGTACCAAGAGACCCAGTACTTC

J: TRBJ1-5
V: TRBV2
size: few
D: TRBD1
CDR3: CASSDDRDGQPQHF
DNA: TGTGCCAGCAGTGATGACAGGGACGGTCAGCCCCAGCATTTT

J: TRBJ1-5
V: TRBV2
size: NA
D: NA
CDR3: CASSGVTGNQPQHF
DNA: TGTGCCAGCAGTGGGGTCACAGGCAATCAGCCCCAGCATTTT

J: TRBJ1-1
V: TRBV19
size: NA
D: TRBD1
CDR3: CASSTGQVVNTEAFF
DNA: TGTGCCAGTAGTACCGGACAGGTTGTGAACACTGAAGCTTTCTTT

J: TRBJ1-3
V: TRBV3-1/TRBV3-2
size: NA
D: NA
CDR3: CASSPWGGATSGNTIYF
DNA: TGTGCCAGCAGCCCCTGGGGGGGGGCCACCTCTGGAAACACCATATATTTT

J: TRBJ1-3
V: TRBV3-1/TRBV3-2
size: NA
D: NA
CDR3: CASSPQGNTIYF
DNA: TGTGCCAGCAGCCCACAGGGAAACACCATATATTTT

J: TRBJ1-4
V: TRBV4-1
size: NA
D: TRBD1
CDR3: CASSRQGGEKLFF
DNA: TGCGCCAGCAGCCGACAGGGAGGTGAAAAACTGTTTTTT

J: TRBJ2-4
V: TRBV5-1
size: NA
D: TRBD2
CDR3: CASSSSLTTGGNIQYF
DNA: TGCGCCAGCAGCTCGAGCTTGACGACGGGGGGAAACATTCAGTACTTC

J: TRBJ1-1
V: TRBV24-1
size: NA
D: NA
CDR3: CATSGGWMNTEAFF
DNA: TGTGCCACCAGTGGAGGATGGATGAACACTGAAGCTTTCTTT

J: TRBJ2-2
V: TRBV9
size: NA
D: TRBD2
CDR3: CASSVWGGSGELFF
DNA: TGTGCCAGCAGCGTCTGGGGGGGATCCGGGGAGCTGTTTTTT

J: TRBJ2-3
V: TRBV9
size: NA
D: TRBD2
CDR3: CASSKTSGGRDTQYF
DNA: TGTGCCAGCAGCAAAACTAGCGGGGGGAGGGATACGCAGTATTTT

J: TRBJ2-2
V: TRBV5-1
size: NA
D: TRBD2
CDR3: CASSWTLAVGELFF
DNA: TGCGCCAGCAGTTGGACTCTAGCGGTCGGGGAGCTGTTTTTT

J: TRBJ2-1
V: TRBV7-7
size: NA
D: TRBD2
CDR3: CASSLEAGRNNEQFF
DNA: TGTGCCAGCAGCTTAGAAGCGGGGAGAAACAATGAGCAGTTCTTC

J: TRBJ2-2
V: TRBV27
size: once
D: NA
CDR3: CASSPQGPGELFF
DNA: TGTGCCAGCAGCCCACAGGGACCCGGGGAGCTGTTTTTT

J: TRBJ2-3
V: TRBV27
size: NA
D: TRBD2
CDR3: CASSLLGGTSGGWGTDTQYF
DNA: TGTGCCAGCAGTTTACTTGGGGGGACTAGCGGGGGTTGGGGCACAGATACGCAGTATTTT

J: TRBJ2-1
V: TRBV5-5
size: NA
D: TRBD2
CDR3: CASTPGLAPYNEQFF
DNA: TGTGCCAGCACCCCCGGACTAGCACCCTACAATGAGCAGTTCTTC

J: TRBJ1-6
V: TRBV21-1
size: NA
D: NA
CDR3: CASSKERGGLTDSPLHF
DNA: TGTGCCAGCAGCAAAGAGAGAGGCGGACTTACGGATTCACCCCTCCACTTT

J: TRBJ1-5
V: TRBV18
size: NA
D: NA
CDR3: CASSLGGPQPQHF
DNA: TGTGCCAGCTCACTCGGGGGACCTCAGCCCCAGCATTTT

J: TRBJ2-1
V: TRBV6-5
size: NA
D: NA
CDR3: CASRASLYNEQFF
DNA: TGTGCCAGCAGGGCTTCCCTGTACAATGAGCAGTTCTTC

J: TRBJ1-3
V: TRBV2
size: NA
D: NA
CDR3: CASRSQLSGNTIYF
DNA: TGTGCCAGCCGCTCACAGCTCTCTGGAAACACCATATATTTT